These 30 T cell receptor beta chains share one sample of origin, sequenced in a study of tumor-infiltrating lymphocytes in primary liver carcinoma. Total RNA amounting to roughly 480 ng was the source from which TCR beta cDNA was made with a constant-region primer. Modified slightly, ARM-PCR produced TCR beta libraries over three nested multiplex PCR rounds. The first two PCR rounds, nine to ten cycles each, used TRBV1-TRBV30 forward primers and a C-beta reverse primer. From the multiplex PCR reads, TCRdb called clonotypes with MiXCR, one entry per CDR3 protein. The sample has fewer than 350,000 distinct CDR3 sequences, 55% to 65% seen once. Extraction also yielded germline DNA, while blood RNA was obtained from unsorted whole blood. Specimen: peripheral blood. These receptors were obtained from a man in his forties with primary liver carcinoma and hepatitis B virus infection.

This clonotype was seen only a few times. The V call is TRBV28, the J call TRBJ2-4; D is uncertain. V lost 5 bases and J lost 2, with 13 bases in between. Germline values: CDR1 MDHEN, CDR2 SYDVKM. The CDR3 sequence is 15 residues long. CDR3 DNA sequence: TGTGCCAGCAGTCCTGGGTGGGGATCCAAAAACATTCAGTACTTC. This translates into CASSPGWGSKNIQYF.

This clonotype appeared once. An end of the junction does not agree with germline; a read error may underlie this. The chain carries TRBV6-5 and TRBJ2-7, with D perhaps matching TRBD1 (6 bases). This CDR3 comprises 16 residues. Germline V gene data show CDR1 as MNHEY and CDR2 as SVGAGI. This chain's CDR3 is CASGYGGRGRTYEQYF. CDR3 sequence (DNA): TGTGCCAGCGGTTACGGAGGCAGGGGACGTACCTACGAGCAGTACTTC.

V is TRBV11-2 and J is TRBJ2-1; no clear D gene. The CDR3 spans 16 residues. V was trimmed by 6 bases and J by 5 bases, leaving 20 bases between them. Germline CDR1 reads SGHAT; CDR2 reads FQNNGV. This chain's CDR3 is CASSLYFGPSNNEQFF. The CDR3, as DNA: TGTGCCAGCAGTTTATATTTCGGGCCTTCTAACAATGAGCAGTTCTTC.

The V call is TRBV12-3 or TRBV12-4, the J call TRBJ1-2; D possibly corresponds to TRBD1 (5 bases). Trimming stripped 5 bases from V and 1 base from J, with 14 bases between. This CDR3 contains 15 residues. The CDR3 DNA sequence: TGTGCCAGCAGTCTAGGGACTGATTATAACTATGGCTACACCTTC. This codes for CASSLGTDYNYGYTF.

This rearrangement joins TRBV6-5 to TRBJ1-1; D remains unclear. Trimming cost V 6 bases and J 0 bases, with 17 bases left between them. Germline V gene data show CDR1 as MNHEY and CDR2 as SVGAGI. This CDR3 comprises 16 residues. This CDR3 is CASRQKLTSMNTEAFF. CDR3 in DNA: TGTGCCAGCAGACAAAAACTGACAAGTATGAACACTGAAGCTTTCTTT.

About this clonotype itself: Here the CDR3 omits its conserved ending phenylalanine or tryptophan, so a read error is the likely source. CDR3 sequence reads: CASSYPTGDGYTL. For the CDR3, the DNA is TGTGCCAGCAGTTACCCGACCGGGGATGGCTACACCCTC. The chain combines TRBV6-2 or TRBV6-3 with TRBJ1-2; no definite D call. There are 13 residues in the CDR3. Between the trimmed V and J ends, which lost 2 bases and 6 bases, there was a span of 10 bases. Germline V CDR1 and CDR2: MNHEY, SVGEGT.

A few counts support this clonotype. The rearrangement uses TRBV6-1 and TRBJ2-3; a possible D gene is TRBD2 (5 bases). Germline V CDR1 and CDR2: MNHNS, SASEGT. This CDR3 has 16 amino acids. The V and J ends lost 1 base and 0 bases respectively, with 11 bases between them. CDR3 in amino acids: CASSEGRGSSTDTQYF. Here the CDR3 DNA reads TGTGCCAGCAGTGAAGGGCGCGGGTCTAGCACAGATACGCAGTATTTT.

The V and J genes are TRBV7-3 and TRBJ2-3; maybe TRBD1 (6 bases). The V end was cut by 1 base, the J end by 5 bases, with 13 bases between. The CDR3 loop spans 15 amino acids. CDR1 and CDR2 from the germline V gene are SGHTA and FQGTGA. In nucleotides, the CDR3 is TGTGCCAGCAGCTTAAGTGGACAGTTGGGAGATACGCAGTATTTT. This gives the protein CASSLSGQLGDTQYF. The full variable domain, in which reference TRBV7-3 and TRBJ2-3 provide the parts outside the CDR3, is GAGVSQTPSNKVTEKGKYVELRCDPISGHTALYWYRQSLGQGPEFLIYFQGTGAADDSGLPNDRFFAVRPEGSVSTLKIQRTERGDSAVYLCASSLSGQLGDTQYFGPGTRLTVL.

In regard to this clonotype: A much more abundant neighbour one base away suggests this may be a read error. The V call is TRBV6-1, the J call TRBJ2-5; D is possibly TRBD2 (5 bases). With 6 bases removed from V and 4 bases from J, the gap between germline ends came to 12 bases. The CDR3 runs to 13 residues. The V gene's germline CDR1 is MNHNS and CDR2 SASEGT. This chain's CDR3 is CASRWIGRETQYF. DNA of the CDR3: TGTGCCAGCAGGTGGATAGGGAGAGAGACCCAGTACTTC.

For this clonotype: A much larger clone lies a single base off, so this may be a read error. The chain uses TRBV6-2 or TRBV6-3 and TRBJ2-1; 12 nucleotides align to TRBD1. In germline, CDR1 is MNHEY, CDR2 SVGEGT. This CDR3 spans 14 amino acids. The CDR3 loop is CASCRDRGLGEQLF. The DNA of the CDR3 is TGTGCCAGCTGCCGGGACAGGGGGCTCGGGGAGCAGCTCTTC.

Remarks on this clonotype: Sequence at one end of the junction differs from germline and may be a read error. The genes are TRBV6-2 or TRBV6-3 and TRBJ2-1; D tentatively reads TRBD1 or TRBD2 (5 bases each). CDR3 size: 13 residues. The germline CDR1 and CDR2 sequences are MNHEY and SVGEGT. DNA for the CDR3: TGTGTCAGCAGTTTCGGGACGTACAATGAGCAGTTCTTC. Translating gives CVSSFGTYNEQFF.

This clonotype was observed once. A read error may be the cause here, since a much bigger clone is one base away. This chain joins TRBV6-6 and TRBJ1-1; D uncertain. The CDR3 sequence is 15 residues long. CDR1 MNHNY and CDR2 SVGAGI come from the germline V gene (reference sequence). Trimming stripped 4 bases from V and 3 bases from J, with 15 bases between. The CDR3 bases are TGTGCCAGCAGTTCATTCGGACTGGGGTACACTGAAGCTTTCTTT. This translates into CASSSFGLGYTEAFF.

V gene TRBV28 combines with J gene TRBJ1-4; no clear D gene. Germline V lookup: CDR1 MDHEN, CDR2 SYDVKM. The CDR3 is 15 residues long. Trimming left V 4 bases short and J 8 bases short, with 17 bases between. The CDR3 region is CASSSIGLGGEKLFF. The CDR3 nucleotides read TGTGCCAGCAGTTCAATTGGACTGGGCGGGGAAAAACTGTTTTTT.

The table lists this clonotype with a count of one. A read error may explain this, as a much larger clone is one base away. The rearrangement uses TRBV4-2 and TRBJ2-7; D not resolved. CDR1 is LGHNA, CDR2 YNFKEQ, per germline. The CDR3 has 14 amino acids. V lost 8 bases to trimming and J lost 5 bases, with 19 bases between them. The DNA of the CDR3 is TGTGCCAGCCGTCGAGATATAGGGAACAACGAGCAGTACTTC. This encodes CASRRDIGNNEQYF.

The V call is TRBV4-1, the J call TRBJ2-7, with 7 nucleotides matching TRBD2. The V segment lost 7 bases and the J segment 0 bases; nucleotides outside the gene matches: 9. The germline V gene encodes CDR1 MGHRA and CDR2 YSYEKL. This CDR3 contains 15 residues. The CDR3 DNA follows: TGCGCCAGCAACCGTGTAGCGGGTGTCTCCTACGAGCAGTACTTC. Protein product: CASNRVAGVSYEQYF.

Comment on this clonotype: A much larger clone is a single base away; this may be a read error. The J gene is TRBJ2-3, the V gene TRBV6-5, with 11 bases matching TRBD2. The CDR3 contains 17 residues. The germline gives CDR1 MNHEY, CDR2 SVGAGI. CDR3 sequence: CAGSLSGRAGSTDTQYF. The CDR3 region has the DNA TGTGCCGGCAGTCTTAGCGGGAGGGCCGGAAGCACAGATACGCAGTATTTT.

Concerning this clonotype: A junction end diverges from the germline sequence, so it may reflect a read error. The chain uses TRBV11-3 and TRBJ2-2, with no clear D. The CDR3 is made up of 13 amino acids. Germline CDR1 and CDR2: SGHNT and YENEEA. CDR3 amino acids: CASSLGPAGELFF. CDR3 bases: TGTGCCAGCAGCTTAGGACCCGCCGGTGAGCTGTTTTTT.

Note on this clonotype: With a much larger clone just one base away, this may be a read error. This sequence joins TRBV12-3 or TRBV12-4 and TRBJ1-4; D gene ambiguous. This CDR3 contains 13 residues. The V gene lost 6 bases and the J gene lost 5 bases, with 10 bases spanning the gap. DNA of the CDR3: TGTGCCAGCAGATTATCCCCAAATGAAAAACTGTTTTTT. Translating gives CASRLSPNEKLFF.

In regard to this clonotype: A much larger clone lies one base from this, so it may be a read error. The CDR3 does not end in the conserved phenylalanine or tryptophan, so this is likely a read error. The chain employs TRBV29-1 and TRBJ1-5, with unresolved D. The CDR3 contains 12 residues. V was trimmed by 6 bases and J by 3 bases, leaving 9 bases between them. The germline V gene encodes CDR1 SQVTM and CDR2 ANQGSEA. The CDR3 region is CSVAGINQPQHY. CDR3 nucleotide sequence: TGCAGCGTGGCTGGAATCAATCAGCCCCAGCATTAT.

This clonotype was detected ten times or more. CDR3 sequence reads: CASSFPSGTSGETQYF. CDR3 bases: TGTGCCAGCAGCTTCCCATCCGGGACTAGCGGAGAGACCCAGTACTTC. J is TRBJ2-5 and V is TRBV12-3 or TRBV12-4, with 11 bases matching TRBD2. The CDR3 is 16 residues long. After removal of 6 bases from V and 4 bases from J, the junction contained 10 bases not matched to a gene.

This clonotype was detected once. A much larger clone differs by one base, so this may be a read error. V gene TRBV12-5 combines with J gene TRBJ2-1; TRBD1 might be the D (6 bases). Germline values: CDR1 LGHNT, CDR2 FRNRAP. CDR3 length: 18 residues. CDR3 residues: CASGPRLRLGTPYNERFF. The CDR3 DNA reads TGTGCTAGTGGTCCCCGCCTCAGGCTAGGGACACCCTACAATGAGCGGTTCTTC.

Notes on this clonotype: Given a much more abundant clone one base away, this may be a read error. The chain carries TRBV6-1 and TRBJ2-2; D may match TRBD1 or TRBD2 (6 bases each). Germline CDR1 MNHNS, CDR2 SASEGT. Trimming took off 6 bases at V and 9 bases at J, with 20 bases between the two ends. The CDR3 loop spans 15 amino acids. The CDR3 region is CASRVTLGGTRELFF. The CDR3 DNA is TGTGCCAGCAGGGTGACTTTAGGGGGGACCCGGGAGCTGTTTTTT.

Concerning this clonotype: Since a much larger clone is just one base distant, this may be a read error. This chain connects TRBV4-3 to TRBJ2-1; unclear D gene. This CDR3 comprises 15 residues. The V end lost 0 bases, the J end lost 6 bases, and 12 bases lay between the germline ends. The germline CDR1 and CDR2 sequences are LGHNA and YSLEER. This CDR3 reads CASSQDRREFNEQFF. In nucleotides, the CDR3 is TGCGCCAGCAGCCAAGATAGGAGAGAGTTCAATGAGCAGTTCTTC.

The CDR3 sequence: CASSPGGSVTDTQYF. The CDR3 coding sequence is TGCGCCAGCAGCCCAGGAGGTAGCGTCACAGATACGCAGTATTTT. The J gene is TRBJ2-3, the V gene TRBV4-3, with D perhaps TRBD2 (5 bases). The length of the CDR3 is 15 residues. The germline gives CDR1 LGHNA, CDR2 YSLEER. V was pared by 4 bases and J by 2 bases, with 13 bases between.

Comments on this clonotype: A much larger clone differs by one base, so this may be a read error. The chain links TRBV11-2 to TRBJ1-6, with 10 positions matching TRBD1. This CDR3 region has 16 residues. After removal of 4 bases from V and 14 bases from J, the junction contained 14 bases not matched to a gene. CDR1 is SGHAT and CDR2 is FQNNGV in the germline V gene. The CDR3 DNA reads TGTGCCAGCAGCTCAATACGGACAGGGGGTAGGGCATCCCTCCACTTT. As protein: CASSSIRTGGRASLHF.

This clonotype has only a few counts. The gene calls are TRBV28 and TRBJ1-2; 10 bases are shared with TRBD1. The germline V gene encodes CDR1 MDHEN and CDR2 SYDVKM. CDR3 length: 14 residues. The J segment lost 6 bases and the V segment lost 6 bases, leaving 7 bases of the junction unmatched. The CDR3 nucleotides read TGTGCCAGCAGAGAGACAGGGGGCAAGAATGGCTACACCTTC. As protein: CASRETGGKNGYTF.

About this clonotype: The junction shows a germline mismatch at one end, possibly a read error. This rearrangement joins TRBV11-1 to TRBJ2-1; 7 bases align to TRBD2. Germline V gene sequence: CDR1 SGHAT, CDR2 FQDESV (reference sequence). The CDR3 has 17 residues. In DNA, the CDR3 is TGTGCCAACAGCTTAGCAGGCGGACTAGTGGGGTTCAATGAGCAGTTCTTC. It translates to CANSLAGGLVGFNEQFF.

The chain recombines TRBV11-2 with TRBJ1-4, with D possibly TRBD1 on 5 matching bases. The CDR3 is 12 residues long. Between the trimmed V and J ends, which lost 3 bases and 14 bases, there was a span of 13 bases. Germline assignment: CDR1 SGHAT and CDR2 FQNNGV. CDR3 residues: CASSFGGGILFF. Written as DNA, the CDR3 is TGTGCCAGCAGCTTTGGCGGGGGAATTCTGTTTTTT. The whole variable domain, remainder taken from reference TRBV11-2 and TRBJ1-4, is EAGVAQSPRYKIIEKRQSVAFWCNPISGHATLYWYQQILGQGPKLLIQFQNNGVVDDSQLPKDRFSAERLKGVDSTLKIQPAKLEDSAVYLCASSFGGGILFFGSGTQLSVL.

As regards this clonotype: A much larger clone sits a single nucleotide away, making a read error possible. Here the CDR3 DNA reads TGCAGCTTTCCATTAATGGACAAGGGTGAAAAACTGTTTTTT. Translated, it gives CSFPLMDKGEKLFF. The genes are TRBV29-1 and TRBJ1-4; D may be TRBD1 (5 bases). This CDR3 has 14 amino acids. Per the germline V gene, CDR1 is SQVTM and CDR2 is ANQGSEA. V dropped 8 bases and J dropped 7 bases, with 20 bases sitting between them.

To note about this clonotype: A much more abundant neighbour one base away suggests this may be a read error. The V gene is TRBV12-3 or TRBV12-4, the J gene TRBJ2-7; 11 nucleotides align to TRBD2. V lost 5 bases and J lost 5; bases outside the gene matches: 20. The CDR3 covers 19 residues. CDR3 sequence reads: CASSPTGRRGTSGLHEQYF. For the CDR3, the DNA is TGTGCCAGCAGTCCCACAGGCAGGCGAGGGACTAGCGGCCTCCACGAGCAGTACTTC.